This entry features one T cell receptor beta chain sequence. Cohort placement rested on clinical history that participants reported themselves. Authors' analysis steps: Estimation of nucleated cell counts was performed using reference gene primer amplification. Profiling relied on immunoSEQ multiplex PCR, and the TCRdb table lists in-frame clones only, not all of them. That table furnishes V, J and clone size, whereas the DNA furnished D and trimming. The repertoire has 350,000 to 450,000 clones, over 75% of them found once; the top ten carry about 1.9%. This specimen comes from a study of blood T cell repertoires in COVID-19. Study-level background: Each recovered donor of Cohort 3 presented with two negative PCRs, clearance, or symptom resolution. Sources were T cells, B-cell-depleted T cells, or PBMCs; the material itself was cDNA or gDNA.

Germline CDR1 and CDR2: LNHDA and SQIVND (reference sequence). Trimming pared 6 bases from V and 8 bases from J, leaving 22 bases between. This CDR3 has 16 residues. The chain joins TRBV19 to TRBJ1-4; D ambiguous. The specimen was PBMCs or T cells enriched from blood (not recorded which). This sequence originates from a middle-aged man in a cohort exposed to, infected with or recovered from COVID-19 (not recorded which). DNA of the CDR3: TGTGCCAGTAGCGTAGAGAGGACTTCTCGAGGGGAAAAACTGTTTTTT. Protein product: CASSVERTSRGEKLFF.